This T cell receptor (beta chain) is from a study of cytomegalovirus exposure and HLA in healthy donors. In the study overall: In terms of ancestry, the Caucasian-associated cluster contained roughly 81% of the 398 genotyped donors.

About this clone itself: Its target is not known.

The PCR made use of 60 Vbeta and 13 Jbeta primers. Using immunoSEQ multiplex PCR, the repertoire was profiled, and TCRdb retains in-frame clones only, with some absent. The sample totals 96,000 or so clones. Findings of the study overall: As confirmed in vitro, a few CMV-associated chains were specific for CMV antigens. Of the V segments, some could not be distinguished, including TRBV6-2 and TRBV6-3, and were excluded.

The CDR3 extends over 14 amino acids. CDR1 MNHNS and CDR2 SASEGT come from the germline V gene. The ends were cut back, 10 bases at V and 0 bases at J, with 15 bases in the middle. The chain employs TRBV6-1 and TRBJ1-2, with D maybe TRBD1 (6 bases). The clonotype originates from a girl aged 10 to 17 in good health and CMV-seropositive. The sample consisted of PBMCs. DNA for the CDR3: TGTGCCACTACACAGGGTCCGACTAACTATGGCTACACCTTC. Translation: CATTQGPTNYGYTF.